A single sample is the source of the 25 T cell receptor beta chains below, sequenced in a study of CXCR3-negative and CXCR3-positive naive CD8 T cells. Whole-study findings and limits: More hydrophobic TRB CDR3s occurred in CXCR3-positive than in CXCR3-negative naive cells.

UMI-labeled 5' RACE TRB cDNA libraries were prepared from the cells. TCRdb reprocessed the 5' RACE reads and keeps a single row for each CDR3 protein, giving no DNA. This sample's clone table lists roughly 50,000 distinct CDR3 sequences. These receptors' antigens are unknown. Sequenced input: naive CXCR3+ CD8+ T cells from blood. The subset is: CD45RO-CCR7+CD27+CD95- naive CD8+ T cells expressing CXCR3 (TNR3+). The receptors were gathered from a human donor in good health. Some clones in this sample may be carry-over from other donors' samples.

Considering frequency, this clonotype is medium-sized. The chain recombines TRBV29-1 with TRBJ2-1; lacking DNA, the TRBD2 call made by TCRdb goes unchecked. CDR3 size: 15 residues. The germline V gene has CDR1 SQVTM and CDR2 ANQGSEA. CDR3 region: CSVEGLAEAYNEQFF.

The gene calls are TRBV9 and TRBJ2-7. This CDR3 is built from 15 residues. Germline values: CDR1 SGDLS, CDR2 YYNGEE. CDR3 sequence reads: CASSVDGVRISEQYF.

The CDR3: CASSQDPAGGSPLHF. The gene calls are TRBV4-2 and TRBJ1-6. The V gene's germline CDR1 is LGHNA and CDR2 YNFKEQ. The CDR3 extends over 15 amino acids.

The CDR3 sequence is CASSLGREAFEQYF. V gene TRBV28 combines with J gene TRBJ2-7; TCRdb calls TRBD2, which cannot be checked without DNA. The CDR3 covers 14 residues. Germline CDR1 and CDR2: MDHEN and SYDVKM.

The chain recombines TRBV6-6 with TRBJ2-7; the D gene TCRdb calls, TRBD1, cannot be checked with no DNA. The CDR3 consists of 12 residues. Germline V gene sequence: CDR1 MNHNY, CDR2 SVGAGI (reference sequence). CDR3: CASSPSGNEQYF.

The rearrangement joins TRBV6-5 to TRBJ2-1; as DNA is missing, the TRBD2 call by TCRdb cannot be tested. The CDR3 extends over 20 amino acids. The V gene's germline CDR1 is MNHEY and CDR2 SVGAGI. This CDR3 reads CASSSPRLAGGRVSYNEQFF.

V is TRBV7-2 and J is TRBJ2-7; no DNA is available, so the TRBD2 call from TCRdb remains unchecked. The CDR3 covers 15 residues. Germline V CDR1 and CDR2: SGHTA, FQGNSA. The CDR3 is CASSRLAGRIYEQYF.

The V and J genes are TRBV6-2 or TRBV6-3 and TRBJ2-2; TCRdb calls TRBD1, which cannot be checked without DNA. This CDR3 has 15 amino acids. Germline CDR1 MNHEY, CDR2 SVGEGT. This CDR3 reads CASSYPPEGDGELFF.

The rearrangement links TRBV9 to TRBJ2-7; lacking DNA, the TRBD1 call made by TCRdb goes unchecked. This CDR3 has 14 residues. From germline, CDR1 is SGDLS and CDR2 YYNGEE. CDR3 protein: CASSVVDRAGEQYF.

The J gene is TRBJ2-7, the V gene TRBV7-9; the TRBD1 assignment by TCRdb is unverifiable without DNA. Per germline, CDR1 SEHNR and CDR2 FQNEAQ (reference sequence). The CDR3 totals 17 residues. This CDR3 reads CASSLFAGGADSYEQYF.

CDR3 sequence reads: CASSPSSDYEQYF. The chain joins TRBV7-2 to TRBJ2-7; with no DNA, the TCRdb D assignment of TRBD2 cannot be verified. Per the germline V gene, CDR1 is SGHTA and CDR2 is FQGNSA. This CDR3 region has 13 residues.

J is TRBJ1-3 and V is TRBV20-1. The germline CDR1 and CDR2 sequences are DFQATT and SNEGSKA (reference sequence). The CDR3 consists of 13 residues. CDR3 sequence: CSASSGRGNTIYF.

The V and J genes are TRBV7-6 and TRBJ1-5; TCRdb outputs TRBD1, but without DNA this stays unchecked. The CDR3 runs 15 residues. In germline, CDR1 is SGHVS, CDR2 FNYEAQ. CDR3: CASSSNDRGDQPQHF.

The chain uses TRBV7-9 and TRBJ1-1; the D call from TCRdb, TRBD1, cannot be confirmed without DNA. CDR3 size: 12 residues. Germline V gene data show CDR1 as SEHNR and CDR2 as FQNEAQ (reference sequence). CDR3 amino acids: CASSGANTEAFF. The full variable domain, its missing parts supplied by reference TRBV7-9 and TRBJ1-1, is DTGVSQNPRHKITKRGQNVTFRCDPISEHNRLYWYRQTLGQGPEFLTYFQNEAQLEKSRLLSDRFSAERPKGSFSTLEIQRTEQGDSAMYLCASSGANTEAFFGQGTRLTVV.

The chain links TRBV4-1 to TRBJ2-7; TCRdb lists TRBD2, though no DNA is available to test this call. Germline V gene lookup returns CDR1 MGHRA and CDR2 YSYEKL. The CDR3 extends over 20 amino acids. The CDR3 protein is CASSQNGGLAGTAPSYEQYF.

The V gene is TRBV29-1, the J gene TRBJ1-2; the D call from TCRdb, TRBD1, cannot be confirmed without DNA. This CDR3 region has 14 residues. Germline V gives CDR1 SQVTM, CDR2 ANQGSEA. CDR3 loop: CSVEIPGGDYGYAF.

V gene TRBV11-2 combines with J gene TRBJ2-1; TCRdb's D call of TRBD1 is untestable without DNA. The germline V gene encodes CDR1 SGHAT and CDR2 FQNNGV. The CDR3 runs 13 residues. The CDR3 reads CASSFGTHNEQLF.

The gene calls are TRBV5-1 and TRBJ2-7; without DNA, the TCRdb call of TRBD1 cannot be checked. The CDR3 covers 14 residues. Germline V lookup: CDR1 SGHRS, CDR2 YFSETQ. CDR3 region: CASSSPFSSYEQYF.

The gene calls are TRBV6-2 or TRBV6-3 and TRBJ2-7; TCRdb calls TRBD2, which cannot be checked without DNA. The CDR3 covers 15 residues. CDR1 is MNHEY and CDR2 is SVGEGT in the germline V gene. The CDR3 sequence: CASSSGLAGIYEQYF.

The V and J genes are TRBV29-1 and TRBJ1-2; TCRdb returns TRBD1, unconfirmable since there is no DNA. Germline CDR1 SQVTM, CDR2 ANQGSEA. The CDR3 spans 13 residues. CDR3 residues: CSVPPEGAGGYTF.

The chain links TRBV29-1 to TRBJ1-6. The CDR3 loop spans 14 amino acids. Germline loops: CDR1 SQVTM, CDR2 ANQGSEA. This chain's CDR3 is CSVLLIGDNSPLHF.

The chain has TRBV7-6 and TRBJ2-7; TCRdb's D gene call, TRBD1, goes unchecked for lack of DNA. Germline CDR1 reads SGHVS; CDR2 reads FNYEAQ. The CDR3 has 15 residues. The CDR3 reads CASSYQGVGAYEQYF.

The chain has TRBV20-1 and TRBJ2-5; the D gene TCRdb calls, TRBD2, cannot be checked with no DNA. From germline, CDR1 is DFQATT and CDR2 SNEGSKA (reference sequence). This CDR3 comprises 15 residues. CDR3: CSARKASGDQETQYF.

The chain links TRBV7-3 to TRBJ2-1; absent DNA, TCRdb's TRBD1 call cannot be checked. This CDR3 comprises 15 residues. The germline CDR1 and CDR2 sequences are SGHTA and FQGTGA. The CDR3 here is CASSFGAGGYNEQFF.

This chain links TRBV7-2 with TRBJ1-1; TCRdb outputs TRBD1, but without DNA this stays unchecked. The CDR3 loop spans 13 amino acids. Germline V gene data show CDR1 as SGHTA and CDR2 as FQGNSA. The CDR3 sequence is CASSPTGLGEAFF.